This is a list of T cell receptor beta chains from one sample in a study of blood T cells in healthy people across ages. TCRdb analysed the 5' RACE reads with MiXCR anew, one entry per CDR3 protein. The sample holds 1.5 million to 2 million distinct CDR3 sequences, approximately 28% seen once. The specimen was blood. These receptors all stem from a woman aged 25 to 39 in good health. Each CDR3 is given with its conserved first and last residue. A D gene is named only where the DNA matches it firmly. Some rows mark clone size as missing; the rest say once, few, many or name a class of expanded clone.

j_call clone_size v_call d_call cdr3_nt cdr3_aa
TRBJ1-2 few TRBV6-5 . TGTGCCAGCAGTTGGGACGCCGAGGGCTATGGCTACACCTTC CASSWDAEGYGYTF
TRBJ2-5 few TRBV15 . TGTGCCACCAGCAGAAAGGGGTACCAAGAGACCCAGTACTTC CATSRKGYQETQYF
TRBJ2-3 . TRBV5-1 . TGCGCCAGCACCCTAGGCTGGAGCACAGATACGCAGTATTTT CASTLGWSTDTQYF
TRBJ1-6 . TRBV20-1 . TGCAGTGCTAGAGGAACAACTAATTCACCCCTCCACTTT CSARGTTNSPLHF
TRBJ2-4 . TRBV20-1 TRBD1 TGCAGCGCTGAGGACAGGGCGGAGACCCGGTACTTC CSAEDRAETRYF
TRBJ2-5 . TRBV12-3/TRBV12-4 TRBD2 TGTGCCAGCAGTACTACTAGCGGGAGTAGGAGTGAGCAGTACTTC CASSTTSGSRSEQYF
TRBJ1-2 . TRBV6-2/TRBV6-3 . TGTGCCAGCAGACCTACTGTGACAGCTACTTATGGCTACACCTTC CASRPTVTATYGYTF
TRBJ2-7 many TRBV12-3/TRBV12-4 . TGTGCCAGCAGCCCATATGATCCGGGGACCCCCATGGGGGAGCAGTACTTC CASSPYDPGTPMGEQYF
TRBJ2-3 many TRBV5-1 . TGTGCCAGCAGCTTCGGGGGCACAGATACGCAGTATTTT CASSFGGTDTQYF
TRBJ2-1 . TRBV29-1 . TGCAGCGTTCCGAAAGTACTCGATGAGCAGTTCTTC CSVPKVLDEQFF
TRBJ2-5 many TRBV2 . TGTGCCAGCAGTGGACAAGCCCAAGAGACCCAGTACTTC CASSGQAQETQYF
TRBJ1-1 . TRBV2 . TGTGCCAGCAGACTAACTCGTGGGGGGAACACTGAAGCTTTCTTT CASRLTRGGNTEAFF
TRBJ2-3 . TRBV5-1 TRBD2 TGCGCCAGCAGCCTCACTCTAGCGGGGGCCACAGATACGCAGTATTTT CASSLTLAGATDTQYF
TRBJ2-7 . TRBV5-6 TRBD2 TGTGCCAGCAGCTCAAAGCCGGGACTAGCCTACGGGCAGTACTTC CASSSKPGLAYGQYF
TRBJ1-1 many TRBV29-1 . TGCAGCGTTGGGGGGCCCACAACGGGGAACACTGAAGCTTTCTTT CSVGGPTTGNTEAFF
TRBJ1-3 . TRBV12-3/TRBV12-4 . TGTGCCAGCGCCTCGGACAGCACAGGAAACACCATATATTTT CASASDSTGNTIYF
TRBJ1-1 . TRBV19 . TGTGCCAGTAGTATAGATCATTTGAGGTCCTCCGAAGCTTTCTTT CASSIDHLRSSEAFF
TRBJ2-4 . TRBV7-9 TRBD1 TGTGCCAGCAGCCACGGGACAGGGGGCGTCATTCAGTACTTC CASSHGTGGVIQYF
TRBJ2-1 many TRBV20-1 . TGCAGTGCCCCCGTCGGGGGCCCCCAGAAAGACTACAATGAGCAGTTCTTC CSAPVGGPQKDYNEQFF
TRBJ2-7 . TRBV7-2 TRBD2 TGTGCCAGCAGCTTAGCCAGCGGGAGTCTGATCCCCTACGAGCAGTACTTC CASSLASGSLIPYEQYF
TRBJ1-1 . TRBV20-1 . TGCAGTGCTAGCGCAGAACTGGGGGGCACTGAAGCTTTCTTT CSASAELGGTEAFF
TRBJ2-1 . TRBV29-1 . TGCAGCGTGGCCGTGTGGGGCGTTAAGGATGAGCAGTTCTTC CSVAVWGVKDEQFF
TRBJ2-5 few TRBV9 . TGTGCCAGCAGCGTAGCCCCCGAGGAGACCCAGTACTTC CASSVAPEETQYF
TRBJ2-3 . TRBV24-1 . TGTGCCACCAGCTCGTCGCCGACCGGGGGACGGGATACGCAGTATTTT CATSSSPTGGRDTQYF
TRBJ2-7 . TRBV6-5 TRBD1 TGTGCCAGCAGTTACTCGAGAGACAGGGAGGAGCAGTACTTC CASSYSRDREEQYF
TRBJ2-6 . TRBV4-3 . TGCGCCAGCAGCCAAGTGAATGGTCCCTCTGGGGCCAACGTCCTGACTTTC CASSQVNGPSGANVLTF
TRBJ2-7 few TRBV7-9 . TGTGCCAGCAGCTTCGGTATTGGGAACGAGCAGTACTTC CASSFGIGNEQYF
TRBJ2-1 many TRBV2 . TGTGCCAGCAGTGAGGGATTTGGGCGGTATGAGCAGTTCTTC CASSEGFGRYEQFF
TRBJ2-6 . TRBV29-1 . TGCAGCGTTGAGTCCGGGACGGAAGGGGCCAACGTCCTGACTTTC CSVESGTEGANVLTF
TRBJ1-1 . TRBV20-1 . TGCAGTGCTAGTTGGCGGGGGCGGATGAACACTGAAGCTTTCTTT CSASWRGRMNTEAFF
TRBJ2-3 few TRBV6-6 . TGTGCCACCATCCGCGGAGGGGGCACAGATACGCAGTATTTT CATIRGGGTDTQYF
TRBJ2-5 . TRBV3-1 . TGTGCCAGCAGCCAGCGAGCCCCGGGGCGGGTGCAGACCCAGTACTTC CASSQRAPGRVQTQYF
TRBJ1-5 few TRBV5-1 . TGCGCCAGCAGGTCGGCAGGAGATCAGCCCCAGCATTTT CASRSAGDQPQHF
TRBJ1-5 . TRBV7-9 . TGTGCCAGCAGCCCTGGGACATCAATCAGCCCCCAGCATTTT CASSPGTSISPQHF
TRBJ2-7 . TRBV28 TRBD2 TGTGCCAGCACCCGTTTAGCGGGGGGTGGGGGCGAGCAGTACTTC CASTRLAGGGGEQYF
TRBJ1-1 . TRBV5-1 . TGTTCCAGCAGCTCTGATATTAACACTGAAGCTTTCTTT CSSSSDINTEAFF
TRBJ2-5 . TRBV7-8 . TGTGCCAGCAGCTCAAGCAGGAGGGGAGAGACCCAGTACTTC CASSSSRRGETQYF
TRBJ2-5 few TRBV5-1 TRBD1 TGCGCCACCATGGAAGTCGGACAGGACCCCCAAGAGACCCAGTACTTC CATMEVGQDPQETQYF
TRBJ2-7 many TRBV6-5 . TGTGCCAGCAGTTACTCCGGGACCAACTCCTACGAGCAGTACTTC CASSYSGTNSYEQYF
TRBJ1-2 . TRBV4-1 TRBD1 TGCGCCAGCAGCCAAGCTGTTCCGGGGACAGTCTATGGCTACACCTTC CASSQAVPGTVYGYTF
TRBJ2-6 . TRBV7-2 . TGTGCCAGCAGCTCGCGCCGGGTTTGGGCCCTGACCGGGGCCAACGTCCTGACTTTC CASSSRRVWALTGANVLTF
TRBJ1-2 . TRBV20-1 . TGCAGTGTCAGAATCGGGTTAGCTAACTATGGCTACACCTTC CSVRIGLANYGYTF
TRBJ2-4 few TRBV4-1 . TGCGCCAGCAGCCAGCCCCCTAAGGACGCCAAAAACATTCAGTACTTC CASSQPPKDAKNIQYF